The 5 T cell receptor beta chains given below trace back to one sample, sequenced in a study of regulatory T cells in long-lasting Graves disease (dated by TCRdb to about 2021). Library prep was done by multiplex PCR. The sequencing machine was an Illumina HiSeq 4000. CDR3 regions were amplified by Arm-PCR with iRepertoire HTBI primers to construct TCR beta libraries. TCRdb redid the processing of the public reads, applying fastp at Q25 and MiXCR, and retained in-frame beta chains. CDR3 protein sequences are deduplicated, and each keeps its most common genes and DNA. The sample contains roughly 500,000 distinct CDR3 sequences, approximately 13% of them found a single time. The top ten clones comprise 8% to 10% of the sample. Taken with the paper, the label for time point translates to: newly diagnosed GD, antithyroid drugs for less than 3 months. For both TCR sequencing and RNA sequencing, RNA was extracted from PBMCs using TRIzol.

This sample was also put to use in a study of T cells in Graves' hyperthyroidism and ophthalmopathy.

The sequenced sample was peripheral blood mononuclear cells (PBMCs), obtained at new diagnosis, from a patient treated with antithyroid drugs. All receptors derive from a man aged 30 to 45 with Graves disease. Donor details come from another sample of the same person, matched by shared clones.

This chain's CDR3 is CASSDSSGTSGVNEQFF. DNA for the CDR3: TGTGCCAGCAGTGACTCCTCCGGGACTAGCGGGGTCAATGAGCAGTTCTTC. The chain employs TRBV6-4 and TRBJ2-1; 13 bases map to TRBD2. CDR3 size: 17 residues. Trimming took 0 bases from V and 6 from J; bases not matched to a gene: 5. Germline lookup yields CDR1 MRHNA and CDR2 SNTAGT.

Ten or more counts support this clonotype. The chain recombines TRBV20-1 with TRBJ2-7; D uncertain. V gave up 0 bases and J gave up 7 bases, with 13 bases separating them. This CDR3 has 13 residues. CDR1 and CDR2 from the germline V gene are DFQATT and SNEGSKA (reference sequence). DNA for the CDR3: TGCAGTGCTAGAGACGTGGGTGCCTTGGAGCAGTACTTC. This gives the protein CSARDVGALEQYF.

A few counts support this clonotype. The chain couples TRBV10-3 to TRBJ1-3; D uncertain. Germline V gives CDR1 ENHRY, CDR2 SYGVKD. This CDR3 is built from 16 residues. V lost 7 bases and J 0 bases, leaving 16 bases between the germline ends. The chain's CDR3 is CAIKALLFASGNTIYF. The CDR3 nucleotides read TGTGCCATCAAGGCCCTCCTCTTCGCCTCTGGAAACACCATATATTTT.

This clonotype was observed a few times. The chain combines TRBV4-1 with TRBJ2-4; 11 bases agree with TRBD1. There are 15 residues in the CDR3. V lost 5 bases and J lost 2; bases outside the gene matches: 2. Germline lookup yields CDR1 MGHRA and CDR2 YSYEKL. The CDR3 DNA is TGCGCCAGCAGCGGGACAGGGGGGACCAAAAACATTCAGTACTTC. This encodes CASSGTGGTKNIQYF.

This clonotype was detected only a few times. The rearrangement uses TRBV5-6 and TRBJ2-7, with D perhaps being TRBD1 or TRBD2 (5 bases each). Trimming shortened V by 2 bases and J by 1 base, and 13 bases separated the two germline ends. There are 15 residues in the CDR3. Per germline, CDR1 SGHDT and CDR2 YYEEEE. The CDR3 bases are TGTGCCAGCAGCTTCAGAGGGACCAGATCCTACGAGCAGTACTTC. Translation: CASSFRGTRSYEQYF.